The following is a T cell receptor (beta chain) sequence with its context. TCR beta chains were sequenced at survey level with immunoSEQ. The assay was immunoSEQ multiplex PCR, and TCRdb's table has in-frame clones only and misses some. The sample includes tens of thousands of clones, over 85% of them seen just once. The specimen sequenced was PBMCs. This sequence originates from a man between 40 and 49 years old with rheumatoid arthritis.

As DNA, the CDR3 is TGTGCCAGCTTGGCCCCGGGGGCGCTTGGCTACACCTTC. Translating it yields CASLAPGALGYTF. This sequence joins TRBV28 and TRBJ1-2, with TRBD1 as a possible D gene (6 bases). The CDR3 is 13 residues long. Trimming left V 8 bases short and J 7 bases short, with 17 bases between. The germline V gene has CDR1 MDHEN and CDR2 SYDVKM.